This passage covers 22 T cell receptor beta chains from one sample sequenced in a study of blood T cell repertoires in COVID-19. The table came from immunoSEQ multiplex PCR; TCRdb's copy has only in-frame clones and leaves some out. The data contain about 300,000 clones, 85% to 90% of them singletons. Sequencing used peripheral blood. Receptors originate from a woman in her 30s with COVID-19, enrolled during active disease.

The chain recombines TRBV18 with TRBJ1-2; 8 bases are shared with TRBD1. The CDR3 runs to 16 residues. Germline loops: CDR1 KGHSH, CDR2 LQKENI. Trimming removed 4 bases from V and 5 bases from J; junction bases left unmatched: 12. The CDR3 is CASSLDGTGWDYGYTF. In DNA form, the CDR3 reads TGTGCCAGCTCACTAGACGGGACAGGATGGGATTATGGCTACACCTTC.

The chain has TRBV19 and TRBJ1-3; the match to TRBD1 covers 8 bases. This CDR3 has 13 amino acids. Germline V gene lookup returns CDR1 LNHDA and CDR2 SQIVND (reference sequence). Trimming cost V 10 bases and J 3 bases; bases outside gene matches: 5. The CDR3: CATLTGGGNTIYF. CDR3 DNA: TGTGCCACACTTACAGGGGGTGGAAACACCATATATTTT.

The chain employs TRBV3-1 (or the pseudogene TRBV3-2) and TRBJ2-2; 12 bases fit TRBD2. This CDR3 region has 16 residues. Germline CDR1 is LGHDT and CDR2 is YNNKEL (reference sequence). The junction had 6 bases not matched to a gene; V was cut back by 6 bases and J by 4 bases. The CDR3 is CASSDGLAGTTGELFF. In DNA, the CDR3 is TGTGCCAGCAGTGACGGACTAGCGGGGACCACCGGGGAGCTGTTTTTT.

V and J are TRBV27 and TRBJ1-3; 8 bases agree with TRBD1. The germline gives CDR1 MNHEY, CDR2 SMNVEV (reference sequence). The CDR3 contains 15 residues. V shed 0 bases, J shed 4 bases, and the junction held 2 bases outside the gene matches. The CDR3 region is CASSLSGDRGNTIYF. CDR3 nucleotide sequence: TGTGCCAGCAGTTTATCGGGGGACAGGGGAAACACCATATATTTT.

This rearrangement joins TRBV7-9 to TRBJ2-3; 11 bases agree with TRBD1. V shed 1 base, J shed 4 bases, and the junction held 4 bases outside the gene matches. The germline V gene has CDR1 SEHNR and CDR2 FQNEAQ (reference sequence). The CDR3 length is 16 residues. DNA for the CDR3: TGTGCCAGCAGCTTAGTGGTGGGACAGGGGGCAGATACGCAGTATTTT. Translation: CASSLVVGQGADTQYF. The full variable domain, in which reference TRBV7-9 and TRBJ2-3 provide the parts outside the CDR3, is DTGVSQNPRHKITKRGQNVTFRCDPISEHNRLYWYRQTLGQGPEFLTYFQNEAQLEKSRLLSDRFSAERPKGSFSTLEIQRTEQGDSAMYLCASSLVVGQGADTQYFGPGTRLTVL.

The chain recombines TRBV15 with TRBJ1-6; TRBD1 is a possible D gene (5 bases). Germline V lookup: CDR1 LNHNV, CDR2 YYDKDF (reference sequence). There are 15 residues in the CDR3. V was pared by 3 bases and J by 13 bases, with 19 bases between. In DNA form, the CDR3 reads TGTGCCACCAGCAGTTTTGGGGGGAGAGGCGAGCCCCTCCACTTT. Amino acid sequence: CATSSFGGRGEPLHF.

V is TRBV2 and J is TRBJ2-7; D uncertain. The CDR3 extends over 12 amino acids. V gave up 7 bases and J gave up 3 bases, with 10 bases separating them. The germline V gene encodes CDR1 SNHLY and CDR2 FYNNEI. The CDR3 nucleotides are TGTGCCAGCAAGGAGACGAACTACGAGCAGTACGTC. Amino acid sequence: CASKETNYEQYV.

In regard to this clone: The junction and the germline gene differ at one end; a read error may be behind it. J is TRBJ2-1 and V is TRBV11-2, with D hard to call. Germline CDR1 and CDR2: SGHAT and FQNNGV. The CDR3 is 14 residues long. The CDR3 nucleotides are TGTGCCAGCAGCTTAGGGAGCTCCTACAATGAGCAATTCTTC. It yields the protein CASSLGSSYNEQFF.

The rearrangement joins TRBV23-1 to TRBJ1-2, with 7 bases that match TRBD1. TRBV23-1 is noted as an ORF with a role that remains uncertain. The CDR3 spans 14 residues. The V segment lost 3 bases and the J segment 2 bases; nucleotides outside the gene matches: 3. CDR3 coding DNA: TGCGCCAGCAGTCACCCACAGGGGAACTATGGCTACACCTTC. This codes for CASSHPQGNYGYTF.

The rearrangement uses TRBV15 and TRBJ1-6; D might be TRBD1 (6 bases). V lost 0 bases to trimming and J lost 10 bases, with 10 bases between them. The CDR3 consists of 14 residues. CDR1 is LNHNV and CDR2 is YYDKDF in the germline V gene (reference sequence). CDR3 sequence (DNA): TGTGCCACCAGCAGAGAACAGGGCGAGTCACCCCTCCACTTT. Protein: CATSREQGESPLHF.

J is TRBJ1-1 and V is TRBV5-4; weak D call: TRBD1 (5 bases). V gave up 2 bases and J gave up 4 bases, with 9 bases separating them. The CDR3 spans 13 residues. Germline-derived CDR1 and CDR2 are SGHNT and YYREEE (reference sequence). CDR3 nucleotide sequence: TGTGCCAGCAGCTTCAGGGTGGGCACTGAAGCTTTCTTT. Translated, it gives CASSFRVGTEAFF.

The rearrangement links TRBV29-1 to TRBJ2-3, with TRBD1 identical over 8 bases. V shed 4 bases and J 1 base; nucleotides not matched to a gene: 7. Germline V lookup: CDR1 SQVTM, CDR2 ANQGSEA. The CDR3 has 15 amino acids. CDR3 DNA sequence: TGCAGCGTTGGTTCATTGGGACAGGGCACAGATACGCAGTATTTT. Protein: CSVGSLGQGTDTQYF.

V is TRBV6-5 and J is TRBJ1-1; 11 nucleotides align to TRBD1. V lost 2 bases and J lost 3; bases outside the gene matches: 2. Germline assignment: CDR1 MNHEY and CDR2 SVGAGI. This CDR3 is built from 15 residues. The DNA of the CDR3 is TGTGCCAGCAGTTACGGGGACAGGGGGGACACTGAAGCTTTCTTT. Residues: CASSYGDRGDTEAFF.

This clone came up once. Here the CDR3 reads CASSPRGQGVIAKNIQYF. Here the CDR3 DNA reads TGTGCCAGCAGCCCGAGGGGACAGGGAGTAATCGCCAAAAACATTCAGTACTTC. The V and J genes are TRBV7-2 and TRBJ2-4; 9 bases are a match to TRBD1. CDR1 is SGHTA, CDR2 FQGNSA, per germline. Germline trimming cut 5 bases from V and 1 base from J; bases unmatched to any gene: 12. The CDR3 extends over 18 amino acids.

The J gene is TRBJ2-1, the V gene TRBV10-3; 7 bases fit TRBD2. V was clipped by 5 bases and J by 0 bases; unmatched bases: 4. This CDR3 comprises 15 residues. Germline-derived CDR1 and CDR2 are ENHRY and SYGVKD. CDR3 residues: CAISSAGVSYNEQFF. Here the CDR3 DNA reads TGTGCCATCAGTTCGGCGGGGGTCTCCTACAATGAGCAGTTCTTC.

J is TRBJ2-5 and V is TRBV28; 10 positions match TRBD2. CDR1 is MDHEN, CDR2 SYDVKM, per germline. The CDR3 is 16 amino acids. Losses at the gene ends were 4 bases for V and 5 bases for J; bases not matched to a gene: 10. DNA for the CDR3: TGTGCCAGCAGTTCCCCGTCTAGCGGGGGCTGGGAGACCCAGTACTTC. It specifies CASSSPSSGGWETQYF.

V gene TRBV5-1 combines with J gene TRBJ1-4, with a weak D call TRBD1 (6 bases). The germline V gene encodes CDR1 SGHRS and CDR2 YFSETQ. The CDR3 has 15 residues. V gave up 0 bases and J gave up 4 bases, with 10 bases separating them. CDR3 sequence: CASSLGRQVNEKLFF. Written as DNA, the CDR3 is TGCGCCAGCAGCTTGGGGCGACAGGTTAATGAAAAACTGTTTTTT.

The rearrangement links TRBV9 to TRBJ1-3, with TRBD1 matching over 9 bases. The CDR3 extends over 17 amino acids. The junction had 6 bases not matched to a gene; V was cut back by 0 bases and J by 2 bases. Per germline, CDR1 SGDLS and CDR2 YYNGEE. CDR3 sequence: CASSVAGQGIPGNTIYF. The CDR3 DNA is TGTGCCAGCAGCGTAGCCGGACAGGGGATCCCTGGAAACACCATATATTTT.

The chain is built from TRBV6-2 or TRBV6-3 and TRBJ1-5; D is undetermined. V was clipped by 8 bases and J by 3 bases, with 8 bases between them. Germline CDR1 reads MNHEY; CDR2 reads SVGEGT. The CDR3 runs to 12 residues. CDR3 in amino acids: CASGRLNQPQHF. In DNA form, the CDR3 reads TGTGCCAGCGGCCGGCTCAATCAGCCCCAGCATTTT.

Concerning this clone itself: At one end the junction does not follow the germline gene, possibly because of a read error. The chain joins TRBV6-6 to TRBJ2-2; 8 bases fit TRBD2. Germline values: CDR1 MNHNY, CDR2 SVGAGI (reference sequence). This CDR3 comprises 16 residues. The CDR3 here is CASSYSSGGGPGELFF. In DNA, the CDR3 is TGTGCCAGCAGCTACTCTTCCGGGGGGGGCCCCGGGGAGCTGTTTTTT.

This chain connects TRBV10-3 to TRBJ1-2; TRBD1 is a possible D gene (5 bases). V lost 6 bases and J 4 bases, leaving 15 bases between the germline ends. The CDR3 is 14 residues long. Germline loops: CDR1 ENHRY, CDR2 SYGVKD. CDR3: CAISQTPDSYGYTF. CDR3 DNA: TGTGCCATCAGCCAAACCCCAGACAGCTATGGCTACACCTTC.

The genes are TRBV27 and TRBJ1-2; D might be TRBD1 (5 bases). The V gene's germline CDR1 is MNHEY and CDR2 SMNVEV (reference sequence). The V end lost 1 base, the J end lost 6 bases, and 15 bases lay between the germline ends. The CDR3 has 15 residues. CDR3 nucleotides: TGTGCCAGCAGTTTATTTCTTGGGGCGGGAGATGGCTACACCTTC. Encoded protein: CASSLFLGAGDGYTF.